This TCR beta chain was identified during a study of cytomegalovirus exposure and HLA in healthy donors. The CDR3 length is 13 residues. The germline V gene encodes CDR1 MNHEY and CDR2 SMNVEV (reference sequence). V gave up 5 bases and J gave up 1 base, with 8 bases separating them. Primers for the PCR totalled 60 Vbeta and 13 Jbeta. The repertoire was sequenced with immunoSEQ multiplex PCR; TCRdb's copy has only in-frame clones and lacks some. The sample has 200,000 to 300,000 clones; 80% to 90% are singletons. The specimen was PBMCs. This chain uses TRBV27 with TRBJ1-1; D remains unclear. This TCR came from a girl aged 2 to 10 in good health and CMV-seronegative. The CDR3: CASSTHANTEAFF. The CDR3 DNA sequence: TGTGCCAGCAGTACACATGCGAACACTGAAGCTTTCTTT.